This passage covers 6 T cell receptor beta chains from one sample sequenced in a study of CD8+ T cells in alopecia areata. Sequencing relied on a cDNA template that was reverse transcribed from extracted RNA. Sequenced by immunoSEQ multiplex PCR; TCRdb stores in-frame clones only, minus some. The repertoire holds 80,000 to 100,000 clones, with 35% to 45% as singletons. Material: CD4+ T cells sorted from blood. The receptors here all came from a human donor with alopecia areata.

The chain uses TRBV30 and TRBJ1-1; unclear D gene. This CDR3 comprises 12 residues. V was pared by 3 bases and J by 9 bases, with 14 bases between. Germline CDR1 GTSNPN, CDR2 SVGIG (reference sequence). CDR3 bases: TGTGCCTGGAGCCCTTTTCCTGGACAAGCTTTCTTT. It specifies CAWSPFPGQAFF.

The chain joins TRBV29-1 to TRBJ1-2; no clear D gene. The CDR3 has 13 amino acids. The V gene's germline CDR1 is SQVTM and CDR2 ANQGSEA. V dropped 7 bases and J dropped 3 bases, with 15 bases sitting between them. The CDR3 protein is CSGLLGIDYGYTF. CDR3 coding DNA: TGCAGCGGACTCCTGGGGATAGACTATGGCTACACCTTC. The whole variable domain, remainder taken from reference TRBV29-1 and TRBJ1-2, is SAVISQKPSRDICQRGTSLTIQCQVDSQVTMMFWYRQQPGQSLTLIATANQGSEATYESGFVIDKFPISRPNLTFSTLTVSNMSPEDSSIYLCSGLLGIDYGYTFGSGTRLTVV.

The chain couples TRBV15 to TRBJ2-7; 7 bases are a match to TRBD2. Germline CDR1 reads LNHNV; CDR2 reads YYDKDF (reference sequence). The CDR3 is made up of 16 amino acids. The V and J ends lost 2 bases and 0 bases, in that order; junction bases with no gene match: 7. The CDR3 loop reads CATSRRPSGLSYEQYF. CDR3 coding DNA: TGTGCCACCAGCAGACGCCCTAGCGGCCTCTCCTACGAGCAGTACTTC.

The chain combines TRBV29-1 with TRBJ2-7, with 12 bases fitting TRBD1. The CDR3 extends over 14 amino acids. Germline assignment: CDR1 SQVTM and CDR2 ANQGSEA. V was clipped by 7 bases and J by 5 bases; unmatched bases: 9. Here the CDR3 reads CSAEPGTGGDEQYF. The CDR3 DNA follows: TGCAGCGCCGAGCCCGGGACAGGGGGCGACGAGCAGTACTTC.

This chain connects TRBV30 to TRBJ2-7; 11 bases match TRBD2. After removal of 4 bases from V and 6 bases from J, the junction contained 8 bases not matched to a gene. The CDR3 contains 14 residues. Germline assignment: CDR1 GTSNPN and CDR2 SVGIG (reference sequence). The DNA of the CDR3 is TGTGCCTGGACTGGTTGGCTAGCGGGGGGCGAGCAGTACTTC. Its protein is CAWTGWLAGGEQYF.

This clone was counted between two and nine times. This sequence joins TRBV15 and TRBJ2-5; D remains ambiguous. Trimming cost V 1 base and J 0 bases, with 12 bases left between them. CDR1 LNHNV and CDR2 YYDKDF come from the germline V gene (reference sequence). This CDR3 has 16 amino acids. CDR3 amino acids: CATSRAFGQNQETQYF. The CDR3 DNA sequence: TGTGCCACCAGCAGAGCCTTTGGCCAAAACCAAGAGACCCAGTACTTC.